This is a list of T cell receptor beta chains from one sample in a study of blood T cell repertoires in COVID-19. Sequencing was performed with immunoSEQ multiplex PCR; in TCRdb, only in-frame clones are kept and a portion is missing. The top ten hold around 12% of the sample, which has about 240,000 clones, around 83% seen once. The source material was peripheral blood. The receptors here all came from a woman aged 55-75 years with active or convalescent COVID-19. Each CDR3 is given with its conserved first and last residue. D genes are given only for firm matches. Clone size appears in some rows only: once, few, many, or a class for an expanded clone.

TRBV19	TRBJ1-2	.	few	CASSIYQAANYGYTF	TGTGCCAGTAGTATATATCAGGCAGCTAACTATGGCTACACCTTC
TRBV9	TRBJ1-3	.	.	CASSAPGGGNTIYF	TGTGCCAGCAGCGCCCCCGGGGGAGGAAACACCATATATTTT
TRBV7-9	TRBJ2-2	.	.	CASSKTSPTAGELFF	TGTGCCAGCAGCAAAACTAGCCCCACAGCCGGGGAGCTGTTTTTT
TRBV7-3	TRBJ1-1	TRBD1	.	CASSPGGGYTEAFF	TGTGCCAGCAGCCCAGGGGGCGGGTATACTGAAGCTTTCTTT
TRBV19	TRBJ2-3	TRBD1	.	CASSLGQGSTDTQYF	TGTGCCAGTAGCCTGGGACAGGGCAGCACAGATACGCAGTATTTT
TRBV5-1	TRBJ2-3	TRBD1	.	CASSRGQGSDTQYF	TGCGCCAGCAGCCGCGGACAGGGATCAGATACGCAGTATTTT
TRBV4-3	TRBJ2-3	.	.	CASSQDWGEADTQYF	TGCGCCAGCAGCCAAGATTGGGGGGAGGCAGATACGCAGTATTTT
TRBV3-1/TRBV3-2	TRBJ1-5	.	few	CASSQGRGQPQHF	TGTGCCAGCAGCCAAGGAAGGGGTCAGCCCCAGCATTTT
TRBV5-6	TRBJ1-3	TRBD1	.	CASSWRGDRALSGNTIYF	TGTGCCAGCAGCTGGAGAGGGGACAGAGCTCTCTCTGGAAACACCATATATTTT
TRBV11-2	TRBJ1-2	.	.	CASSPQGGGSPGGYTF	TGTGCCAGCAGCCCCCAGGGCGGGGGGTCCCCCGGGGGCTACACCTTC
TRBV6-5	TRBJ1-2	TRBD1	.	CASSSLPTGGLDGYTF	TGTGCCAGCAGTTCCCTCCCGACAGGGGGCCTGGATGGCTACACCTTC
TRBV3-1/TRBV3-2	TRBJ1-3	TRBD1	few	CASRDRGGRSGNTIYF	TGTGCCAGCCGGGACAGGGGTGGAAGGTCTGGAAACACCATATATTTT
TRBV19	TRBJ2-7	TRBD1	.	CASSTRRTGGTYEQYF	TGTGCCAGTAGTACAAGAAGGACAGGGGGAACGTACGAGCAGTACTTC
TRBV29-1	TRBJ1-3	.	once	CSVESSSGNTIYF	TGCAGCGTTGAATCCAGCTCTGGAAACACCATATATTTT
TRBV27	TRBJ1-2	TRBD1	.	CASRRGTGKYGYTF	TGTGCCAGCCGGCGCGGGACAGGGAAATATGGCTACACCTTC
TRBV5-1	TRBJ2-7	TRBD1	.	CASSAPGTGDLGEQYF	TGCGCCAGCAGCGCACCCGGGACAGGGGACCTTGGGGAGCAGTACTTC
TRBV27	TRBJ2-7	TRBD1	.	CASRGGGTGSGEQYF	TGTGCCAGCAGAGGCGGTGGGACAGGGTCTGGCGAGCAGTACTTC
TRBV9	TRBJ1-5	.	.	CASSVGGLSNQPQHF	TGTGCCAGCAGCGTGGGGGGGTTGAGCAATCAGCCCCAGCATTTT
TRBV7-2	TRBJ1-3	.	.	CASSLKAPPGRGNTIYF	TGTGCCAGCAGCTTAAAAGCCCCCCCCGGTCGGGGAAACACCATATATTTT
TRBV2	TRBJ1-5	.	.	CASSIQRSNQPQHF	TGTGCCAGCAGTATACAGCGGTCCAATCAGCCCCAGCATTTT
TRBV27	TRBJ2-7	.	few	CASSLVRAPLNEQYF	TGTGCCAGCAGTTTAGTCAGGGCCCCCTTGAACGAGCAGTACTTC
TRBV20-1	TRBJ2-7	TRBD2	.	CSASAGGAEQYF	TGCAGTGCTAGTGCGGGGGGGGCCGAGCAGTACTTC
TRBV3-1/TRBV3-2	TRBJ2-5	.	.	CASSPGTSGETQYF	TGTGCCAGCAGCCCCGGAACCTCCGGGGAGACCCAGTACTTC
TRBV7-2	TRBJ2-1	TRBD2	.	CASSGGGAPLVEQFF	TGTGCCAGCAGCGGCGGGGGGGCCCCGCTAGTGGAGCAGTTCTTC
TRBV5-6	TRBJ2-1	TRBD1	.	CASSLDRGTDNEQFF	TGTGCCAGCAGCTTGGACAGAGGGACAGACAATGAGCAGTTCTTC
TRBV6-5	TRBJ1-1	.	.	CASSLQREAFF	TGTGCCAGCAGTCTTCAGCGTGAAGCTTTCTTT
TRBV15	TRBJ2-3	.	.	CATSRGLGTSTDTQYF	TGTGCCACCAGCAGGGGTCTCGGGACTAGCACAGATACGCAGTATTTT
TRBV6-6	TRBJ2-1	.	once	CASSYGAGSREQFF	TGTGCCAGCAGTTACGGAGCCGGGTCGCGCGAGCAGTTCTTC
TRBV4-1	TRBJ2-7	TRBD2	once	CASSQGLAGPRLYEQYF	TGCGCCAGCAGCCAGGGCTTAGCGGGGCCCCGACTCTACGAGCAGTACTTC
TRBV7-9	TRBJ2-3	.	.	CASSFGLTPGTDTQYF	TGTGCCAGCAGCTTCGGACTGACCCCCGGCACAGATACGCAGTATTTT
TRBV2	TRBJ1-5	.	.	CASSEAGGRNQPQHF	TGTGCCAGCAGTGAAGCGGGGGGTCGCAATCAGCCCCAGCATTTT
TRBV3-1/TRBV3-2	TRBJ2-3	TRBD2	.	CASSRTSGFSDTQYF	TGTGCCAGCAGCCGGACTAGCGGGTTTTCAGATACGCAGTATTTT
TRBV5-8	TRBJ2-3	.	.	CASSRERILDTQYF	TGTGCCAGCAGCCGGGAACGAATACTAGATACGCAGTATTTT
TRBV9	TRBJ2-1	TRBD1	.	CASSVGIRTGGFNEQFF	TGTGCCAGCAGCGTAGGAATAAGGACAGGGGGGTTCAATGAGCAGTTCTTC
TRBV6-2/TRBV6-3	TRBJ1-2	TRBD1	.	CASSTTGRGYTF	TGTGCCAGCAGTACGACAGGGCGAGGCTACACCTTC
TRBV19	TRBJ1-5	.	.	CASSPWTDSNQPQHF	TGTGCCAGTAGTCCTTGGACAGATAGCAATCAGCCCCAGCATTTT
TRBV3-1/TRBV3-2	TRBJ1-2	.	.	CASSLGAGATYGYTF	TGTGCCAGCAGCCTCGGGGCGGGGGCGACCTATGGCTACACCTTC
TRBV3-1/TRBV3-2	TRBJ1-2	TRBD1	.	CASSPRQGRGYTF	TGTGCCAGCAGCCCAAGACAGGGGAGAGGCTACACCTTC
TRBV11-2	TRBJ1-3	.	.	CASSRQFGFGDTIYF	TGTGCCAGCAGCCGCCAATTCGGCTTCGGAGACACCATATATTTT
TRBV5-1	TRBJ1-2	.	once	CARSSGGGYPFYGYTF	TGCGCCCGCAGCTCCGGGGGGGGGTATCCCTTCTATGGCTACACCTTC
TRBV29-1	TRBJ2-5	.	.	CSVEPGLAQETQYF	TGCAGCGTTGAACCGGGACTTGCACAAGAGACCCAGTACTTC
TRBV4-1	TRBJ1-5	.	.	CASSLSEGNQPQHF	TGCGCCAGCAGCCTCTCTGAGGGAAATCAGCCCCAGCATTTT